Following are 27 T cell receptor beta chains from one sample sequenced in a study of CD8 T cells in ankylosing spondylitis. One entry per CDR3 protein results from TCRdb running MiXCR on the 5' RACE reads. This table holds 250,000 or so distinct CDR3 sequences, roughly a quarter found once. The sequencing input was blood, either unsorted or a sorted T cell fraction (not recorded which). These receptors came from a male donor with ankylosing spondylitis or in good health (not recorded which).

V and J are TRBV20-1 and TRBJ2-2; D is perhaps TRBD1 or TRBD2 (5 bases each). Trimming left V 8 bases short and J 1 base short, with 11 bases between. CDR3 length: 13 amino acids. CDR1 and CDR2 from the germline V gene are DFQATT and SNEGSKA (reference sequence). CDR3 residues: CSYRDQNTGELFF. The CDR3 DNA is TGCAGTTACCGGGACCAGAACACCGGGGAGCTGTTTTTT.

The V and J genes are TRBV28 and TRBJ2-5, with 7 bases fitting TRBD1. V trimming: 6 bases; J trimming: 5 bases; junction bases outside the gene matches: 6. The CDR3 extends over 13 amino acids. Germline lookup yields CDR1 MDHEN and CDR2 SYDVKM. The CDR3 coding sequence is TGTGCCAGCAGACGGACAGGAGACGAGACCCAGTACTTC. Protein: CASRRTGDETQYF.

This clonotype was picked up a small number of times. The chain couples TRBV20-1 to TRBJ2-1; D is possibly TRBD2 (6 bases). This CDR3 has 14 residues. V lost 1 base, J lost 2 bases, and 9 bases lay in between. The germline CDR1 and CDR2 sequences are DFQATT and SNEGSKA (reference sequence). The CDR3 protein is CSARVRGPYNEQFF. The CDR3 nucleotides are TGCAGTGCTAGAGTGCGGGGACCCTACAATGAGCAGTTCTTC.

This clonotype was seen at least ten times. V usage is TRBV20-1 and J usage is TRBJ1-1; D remains ambiguous. The CDR3 is made up of 9 amino acids. CDR1 and CDR2 from the germline V gene are DFQATT and SNEGSKA (reference sequence). For the CDR3, the DNA is TGCAGGCCGAACACTGAAGCTTTCTTT. Its protein product is CRPNTEAFF.

The table lists this clonotype with a few counts. The V gene is TRBV4-2, the J gene TRBJ2-5; D uncertain. Germline CDR1 is LGHNA and CDR2 is YNFKEQ. The CDR3 covers 13 residues. V dropped 1 base and J dropped 4 bases, with 7 bases sitting between them. CDR3 sequence: CASSQVRTETQYF. Written as DNA, the CDR3 is TGTGCCAGCAGCCAAGTCAGGACAGAGACCCAGTACTTC.

This clonotype was recorded at least ten times. The chain joins TRBV24-1 to TRBJ2-3, with D hard to call. The V gene's germline CDR1 is KGHDR and CDR2 SFDVKD. This CDR3 spans 15 amino acids. Trimming cost V 5 bases and J 2 bases, with 13 bases left between them. CDR3 region: CATSATAPSTDTQYF. In DNA form, the CDR3 reads TGTGCCACCAGTGCTACAGCACCCTCCACAGATACGCAGTATTTT.

Many counts were recorded for this clonotype. The chain carries TRBV20-1 and TRBJ1-6; D is possibly TRBD1 (5 bases). The CDR3 spans 13 residues. V was shortened by 2 bases and J by 8 bases, with 10 bases between the two germline ends. Germline V lookup: CDR1 DFQATT, CDR2 SNEGSKA (reference sequence). CDR3 amino acids: CSARLGVHSPLHF. The CDR3 coding sequence is TGCAGTGCTAGACTAGGGGTACATTCACCCCTCCACTTT.

This clonotype was seen a handful of times. This chain uses TRBV11-2 with TRBJ2-5; 12 positions agree with TRBD2. The J segment lost 6 bases and the V segment lost 5 bases, leaving 10 bases of the junction unmatched. CDR3 length equals 16 residues. CDR1 is SGHAT, CDR2 FQNNGV, per germline. CDR3 DNA: TGTGCCAGCAGCCCCCAACTAGCGGGGGGTATAAAGACCCAGTACTTC. The encoded protein is CASSPQLAGGIKTQYF.

This clonotype appeared many times. The chain has TRBV10-3 and TRBJ2-7; D is perhaps TRBD2 (7 bases). The CDR3 spans 15 residues. V was pared by 5 bases and J by 1 base, with 15 bases between. CDR1 and CDR2 (germline): ENHRY, SYGVKD. The CDR3 is CAISPRGAHSYEQYF. The DNA for the CDR3 is TGTGCCATCAGTCCACGGGGGGCCCATTCCTACGAGCAGTACTTC.

This clonotype was detected many times. The chain combines TRBV20-1 with TRBJ2-3; 9 bases align to TRBD2. The germline CDR1 and CDR2 sequences are DFQATT and SNEGSKA (reference sequence). The CDR3 spans 15 residues. V gave up 5 bases and J gave up 5 bases; unmatched junction bases: 11. The DNA of the CDR3 is TGCAGTGCTCGCGGCGGGGGGGCCGGTGGAGATACGCAGTATTTT. Its translation is CSARGGGAGGDTQYF.

This clonotype was counted ten times or more. This chain links TRBV10-3 with TRBJ1-6; tentatively, D is TRBD1 (5 bases). Looked up from germline, CDR1 is ENHRY and CDR2 is SYGVKD. This CDR3 has 11 amino acids. The V end lost 3 bases, the J end lost 16 bases, and 10 bases lay between the germline ends. The CDR3 is CAISEGVMLHF. The CDR3, as DNA: TGTGCCATCAGTGAAGGGGTAATGCTCCACTTT.

The chain carries TRBV6-1 and TRBJ2-5, with D perhaps matching TRBD1 (6 bases). The germline V and J ends were trimmed by 11 bases and 3 bases, with 19 bases remaining between them. The CDR3 covers 14 residues. Germline V lookup: CDR1 MNHNS, CDR2 SASEGT. The CDR3 coding sequence is TGTGCCGGATCAGGGGACCTTGGGGAAGAGACCCAGTACTTC. Translation: CAGSGDLGEETQYF.

The chain carries TRBV2 and TRBJ2-3; possible D gene TRBD2, 7 bases. Germline V gene data show CDR1 as SNHLY and CDR2 as FYNNEI. This CDR3 comprises 15 residues. Trimming removed 8 bases from V and 2 bases from J, with 17 bases in between. CDR3 nucleotides: TGTGCCAGCGAGCGGCGGGGGCCTACCACAGATACGCAGTATTTT. Translation gives CASERRGPTTDTQYF.

This clonotype has a count of ten or more. V gene TRBV10-3 combines with J gene TRBJ2-3; no clear D gene. Trimming shortened V by 10 bases and J by 2 bases, and 13 bases separated the two germline ends. CDR1 and CDR2 from the germline V gene are ENHRY and SYGVKD. This CDR3 contains 13 residues. Written as DNA, the CDR3 is TGTGCCACTCATTTCTCCTACACAGATACGCAGTATTTT. It translates to CATHFSYTDTQYF.

V usage is TRBV20-1 and J usage is TRBJ1-6; D unclear. The length of the CDR3 is 17 residues. Trimming removed 1 base at V and 3 bases at J, with 16 bases between. Germline lookup yields CDR1 DFQATT and CDR2 SNEGSKA (reference sequence). DNA of the CDR3: TGCAGTGCTAGAGCGGGCAGAGCGCCCTTCTATAATTCACCCCTCCACTTT. Amino acids: CSARAGRAPFYNSPLHF.

This clonotype was seen ten or more times. The chain has TRBV3-1 and TRBJ1-1; D is perhaps TRBD1 (5 bases). V dropped 0 bases and J dropped 1 base, with 6 bases sitting between them. The germline CDR1 and CDR2 sequences are LGHDT and YNNKEL (reference sequence). There are 14 residues in the CDR3. The DNA for the CDR3 is TGTGCCAGCAGCCAAGAGGGGGAGAACACTGAAGCTTTCTTT. Its protein is CASSQEGENTEAFF.

This clonotype was counted ten times or more. V gene TRBV12-3 or TRBV12-4 combines with J gene TRBJ1-2, with D hard to call. V lost 6 bases to trimming and J lost 3 bases, with 5 bases between them. CDR3 size: 11 residues. CDR3 DNA sequence: TGTGCCAGCAGCGACTACTATGGCTACACCTTC. Translated: CASSDYYGYTF.

This CDR3 reads CASSLGPGGEYEQYF. The CDR3, as DNA: TGTGCCAGCAGTTTAGGTCCAGGGGGCGAGTACGAGCAGTACTTC. This chain connects TRBV12-3 or TRBV12-4 to TRBJ2-7; 8 positions agree with TRBD1. V lost 1 base to trimming and J lost 4 bases; unmatched junction nucleotides: 6. The CDR3 totals 15 residues.

This clonotype was picked up one time. V is TRBV7-9 and J is TRBJ2-3, with D unresolved. The CDR3 totals 15 residues. V was pared by 5 bases and J by 2 bases, with 14 bases between. The germline CDR1 and CDR2 sequences are SEHNR and FQNEAQ (reference sequence). The CDR3 DNA is TGTGCCAGCAGCGACTGGGCCAGCGCCACAGATACGCAGTATTTT. This sequence encodes CASSDWASATDTQYF.

This clonotype has ten or more counts. J is TRBJ2-1 and V is TRBV20-1, with D possibly TRBD2 on 6 matching bases. Germline V CDR1 and CDR2: DFQATT, SNEGSKA (reference sequence). CDR3 length: 15 amino acids. V was pared by 6 bases and J by 0 bases, with 15 bases between. The CDR3 bases are TGCAGTGCAACCTCCTGGGGGGTCTCCTACAATGAGCAGTTCTTC. As protein: CSATSWGVSYNEQFF.

This clonotype has a count of ten or more. The chain carries TRBV29-1 and TRBJ2-1, with 9 bases matching TRBD1. V lost 6 bases and J lost 4; bases outside the gene matches: 7. The CDR3 covers 14 residues. Germline V gene sequence: CDR1 SQVTM, CDR2 ANQGSEA. The CDR3 coding sequence is TGCAGCGTAAGGGACAGGGAGAGGTACAATGAGCAGTTCTTC. Translated: CSVRDRERYNEQFF.

The gene calls are TRBV11-3 and TRBJ2-3, with 9 positions matching TRBD2. V lost 3 bases to trimming and J lost 4 bases; unmatched junction nucleotides: 2. This CDR3 contains 14 residues. Per the germline V gene, CDR1 is SGHNT and CDR2 is YENEEA. Here the CDR3 reads CASSLASGADTQYF. The DNA for the CDR3 is TGTGCCAGCAGCTTGGCTAGCGGGGCAGATACGCAGTATTTT.

The chain is built from TRBV12-3 or TRBV12-4 and TRBJ2-1; 7 bases map to TRBD1. V was pared by 4 bases and J by 0 bases, with 9 bases of the junction left unmatched. The CDR3 is made up of 17 amino acids. The CDR3 loop is CASSSESWDSSYNEQFF. The CDR3 region has the DNA TGTGCCAGCAGTTCCGAATCGTGGGACAGCTCCTACAATGAGCAGTTCTTC.

The chain joins TRBV20-1 to TRBJ2-7; 8 positions agree with TRBD1. The CDR3 consists of 12 residues. The germline CDR1 and CDR2 sequences are DFQATT and SNEGSKA (reference sequence). V dropped 2 bases and J dropped 5; count of bases not matched to a gene: 2. CDR3 protein: CSARMDRDEQYF. In DNA, the CDR3 is TGCAGTGCTAGAATGGACAGGGACGAGCAGTACTTC.

The table lists this clonotype with many counts. The chain uses TRBV5-4 and TRBJ2-1, with 11 bases aligning to TRBD2. The ends lost 9 bases at V and 0 bases at J; junction bases unmatched: 8. Germline CDR1 SGHNT, CDR2 YYREEE (reference sequence). The CDR3 spans 16 residues. The CDR3 sequence: CATTSGGLFSYNEQFF. The CDR3 nucleotides read TGTGCCACAACTAGCGGGGGCCTATTCTCCTACAATGAGCAGTTCTTC. The full variable domain, its missing parts supplied by reference TRBV5-4 and TRBJ2-1, is ETGVTQSPTHLIKTRGQQVTLRCSSQSGHNTVSWYQQALGQGPQFIFQYYREEENGRGNFPPRFSGLQFPNYSSELNVNALELDDSALYLCATTSGGLFSYNEQFFGPGTRLTVL.

A few counts support this clonotype. The chain has TRBV20-1 and TRBJ2-4; TRBD1 aligns across 9 bases. The CDR3 sequence is 16 residues long. Germline V lookup: CDR1 DFQATT, CDR2 SNEGSKA (reference sequence). Trimming at V came to 5 bases and at J to 2 bases, leaving 10 bases not matched to a gene. Here the CDR3 reads CSASLPGQGPKNIQYF. DNA of the CDR3: TGCAGTGCTTCCTTGCCGGGACAGGGACCCAAAAACATTCAGTACTTC.

With regard to this clonotype: This could be a read error, since a much larger clone is one nucleotide away. The chain links TRBV20-1 to TRBJ2-1; 7 bases line up with TRBD1. Per germline, CDR1 DFQATT and CDR2 SNEGSKA (reference sequence). The trim removed 3 bases at V and 1 base at J, leaving 3 bases unmatched. The CDR3 consists of 14 residues. The CDR3 DNA reads TGCAGTGCTAGTCAACAGGGGTCCTACAATGAGCAGTTCTTC. Protein product: CSASQQGSYNEQFF.